The subject of this entry is one TCR beta chain. The data derive from a study of blood T cell repertoires in COVID-19. As for the study in general: Collection of acute and convalescent COVID-19 samples took place in the United States, Italy and Spain.

The V gene end was trimmed by 6 bases and the J gene end by 6 bases; junction bases not matched to a gene: 13. CDR1 and CDR2 (germline): KGHSH, LQKENI. This CDR3 region has 16 residues. Original analysis: Cell counts per sample came from amplifying reference gene primers. Generated by immunoSEQ multiplex PCR, the TCRdb table keeps only in-frame clones and is missing some. The D gene and trimming were derived from the DNA, and the V and J assignments and clone size from that table. This sample has roughly 140,000 clones; approximately 80% occur once, and the top ten carry around 10%. The chain combines TRBV18 with TRBJ1-5, with TRBD1 identical over 8 bases. Sequencing was carried out using peripheral blood. The TCR originated in a woman of 80 years or more in a cohort sampled during active or convalescent COVID-19. The CDR3 loop reads CASSESVTGVGQPQHF. The CDR3 DNA follows: TGTGCCAGCTCCGAATCAGTGACAGGGGTGGGTCAGCCCCAGCATTTT.